The rows below give T cell receptor beta chains drawn from one sample of a study of PD-L1 blockade in urothelial cancer. Produced via immunoSEQ multiplex PCR; TCRdb's table is partial and in-frame only. The table lists 42,000 or so clones, roughly 82% of them singletons. The sample here was PBMCs, taken around atezolizumab (anti-PD-L1) treatment. The receptors come from a man between 60 and 75 years old with urothelial cancer. Each CDR3 is given with its conserved first and last residue. A D gene is named only where the DNA matches it firmly. Part of the rows lack a size; the others show once, few, many or a class for expanded clones.

abundance: once; v_gene: TRBV7-9; j_gene: TRBJ2-3; d_gene: -; len: 16; CDR3aa: CASSPQGRTSTDTQYF; CDR3nt: TGTGCCAGCAGCCCTCAGGGGCGGACCAGCACAGATACGCAGTATTTT
abundance: -; v_gene: TRBV5-5; j_gene: TRBJ2-3; d_gene: -; len: 14; CDR3aa: CASSLGGYTDTQYF; CDR3nt: TGTGCCAGCAGCTTAGGGGGATACACAGATACGCAGTATTTT
abundance: -; v_gene: TRBV5-6; j_gene: TRBJ1-2; d_gene: -; len: 13; CDR3aa: CASSLGGDYGYTF; CDR3nt: TGTGCCAGCAGCCTAGGGGGGGACTATGGCTACACCTTC
abundance: -; v_gene: TRBV7-9; j_gene: TRBJ2-5; d_gene: -; len: 11; CDR3aa: CASSAQETQYF; CDR3nt: TGTGCCAGCAGCGCGCAAGAGACCCAGTACTTC
abundance: -; v_gene: TRBV6-5; j_gene: TRBJ2-7; d_gene: -; len: 16; CDR3aa: CASSYSEDYRSYEQYF; CDR3nt: TGTGCCAGCAGTTACTCCGAGGACTACCGTTCCTACGAGCAGTACTTC
abundance: -; v_gene: TRBV5-4; j_gene: TRBJ2-7; d_gene: -; len: 14; CDR3aa: CASSLAGSSYEQYF; CDR3nt: TGTGCCAGCAGCTTGGCGGGGAGCTCCTACGAGCAGTACTTC
abundance: -; v_gene: TRBV28; j_gene: TRBJ2-7; d_gene: -; len: 12; CDR3aa: CASSLRQHEQYF; CDR3nt: TGTGCCAGCAGTTTAAGACAGCACGAGCAGTACTTC
abundance: -; v_gene: TRBV6-5; j_gene: TRBJ1-1; d_gene: -; len: 14; CDR3aa: CASSYPGQISEAFF; CDR3nt: TGTGCCAGCAGTTATCCCGGACAGATCTCTGAAGCTTTCTTT
abundance: -; v_gene: TRBV7-2; j_gene: TRBJ2-7; d_gene: -; len: 14; CDR3aa: CASSRNQGTSEQYF; CDR3nt: TGTGCCAGCAGCCGTAACCAGGGGACCTCCGAGCAGTACTTC
abundance: -; v_gene: TRBV7-8; j_gene: TRBJ1-3; d_gene: TRBD1; len: 16; CDR3aa: CASSLDQGAHGNTIYF; CDR3nt: TGTGCCAGCAGCTTAGACCAGGGGGCGCACGGAAACACCATATATTTT
abundance: -; v_gene: TRBV5-5; j_gene: TRBJ1-6; d_gene: -; len: 12; CDR3aa: CASGDRNSPLHF; CDR3nt: TGTGCCAGCGGCGACAGGAATTCACCCCTCCACTTT
abundance: -; v_gene: TRBV6-5; j_gene: TRBJ2-7; d_gene: TRBD1; len: 14; CDR3aa: CASSLDRGKIEQYF; CDR3nt: TGTGCCAGCAGTTTGGACAGGGGCAAGATCGAGCAGTACTTC
abundance: once; v_gene: TRBV2; j_gene: TRBJ1-5; d_gene: -; len: 14; CDR3aa: CASSDSDSNQPQHF; CDR3nt: TGTGCCAGCAGTGACAGTGATAGCAATCAGCCCCAGCATTTT
abundance: -; v_gene: TRBV10-3; j_gene: TRBJ1-2; d_gene: TRBD1; len: 14; CDR3aa: CAISDRGSNYGYTF; CDR3nt: TGTGCCATCAGCGACAGGGGTTCTAACTATGGCTACACCTTC
abundance: -; v_gene: TRBV5-8; j_gene: TRBJ2-2; d_gene: -; len: 15; CDR3aa: CASRRPGLDTGELFF; CDR3nt: TGTGCCAGCAGACGCCCGGGATTGGACACCGGGGAGCTGTTTTTT
abundance: few; v_gene: TRBV6-4; j_gene: TRBJ2-2; d_gene: TRBD1; len: 14; CDR3aa: CASKPGTGFGELFF; CDR3nt: TGTGCCAGCAAGCCCGGGACAGGGTTCGGGGAGCTGTTTTTT
abundance: -; v_gene: TRBV6-1; j_gene: TRBJ2-5; d_gene: TRBD2; len: 14; CDR3aa: CASTPGTMRETQYF; CDR3nt: TGTGCCAGCACCCCCGGGACTATGCGGGAGACCCAGTACTTC
abundance: once; v_gene: TRBV30; j_gene: TRBJ2-3; d_gene: TRBD2; len: 15; CDR3aa: CAWRRTSGLTDTQYF; CDR3nt: TGTGCCTGGAGACGGACTAGCGGGTTAACAGATACGCAGTATTTT
abundance: -; v_gene: TRBV6-5; j_gene: TRBJ1-1; d_gene: -; len: 13; CDR3aa: CASSDSVNTEAFF; CDR3nt: TGTGCCAGCAGTGACAGCGTGAACACTGAAGCTTTCTTT
abundance: -; v_gene: TRBV10-3; j_gene: TRBJ2-7; d_gene: -; len: 13; CDR3aa: CAISEFVGREQYF; CDR3nt: TGTGCCATCAGTGAGTTTGTGGGGAGGGAGCAGTACTTC
abundance: -; v_gene: TRBV2; j_gene: TRBJ2-7; d_gene: TRBD2; len: 16; CDR3aa: CASLKFTSGAQYEQYF; CDR3nt: TGTGCCAGCCTGAAATTTACTAGCGGAGCTCAGTACGAGCAGTACTTC
abundance: once; v_gene: TRBV18; j_gene: TRBJ2-7; d_gene: TRBD2; len: 14; CDR3aa: CASSPGLAGGEQYF; CDR3nt: TGTGCCAGCTCACCAGGGCTAGCGGGAGGCGAGCAGTACTTC
abundance: -; v_gene: TRBV28; j_gene: TRBJ2-3; d_gene: -; len: 15; CDR3aa: CASSFIHAQGDTQYF; CDR3nt: TGTGCCAGCAGTTTCATACACGCACAGGGAGATACGCAGTATTTT
abundance: few; v_gene: TRBV28; j_gene: TRBJ1-1; d_gene: TRBD1; len: 14; CDR3aa: CASSRDRVNTEAFF; CDR3nt: TGTGCCAGCAGCCGGGACAGGGTGAACACTGAAGCTTTCTTT
abundance: once; v_gene: TRBV7-2; j_gene: TRBJ2-5; d_gene: TRBD2; len: 12; CDR3aa: CASAAGGKTQYF; CDR3nt: TGTGCCAGCGCTGCGGGGGGCAAGACCCAGTACTTC
abundance: -; v_gene: TRBV5-6; j_gene: TRBJ2-2; d_gene: -; len: 15; CDR3aa: CASSLGSANTGELFF; CDR3nt: TGTGCCAGCAGCTTGGGCTCAGCGAACACCGGGGAGCTGTTTTTT
abundance: -; v_gene: TRBV28; j_gene: TRBJ1-2; d_gene: TRBD1; len: 14; CDR3aa: CASSPPGQGGGYTF; CDR3nt: TGTGCCAGCAGTCCCCCCGGACAGGGGGGGGGCTACACCTTC
abundance: -; v_gene: TRBV10-3; j_gene: TRBJ2-4; d_gene: -; len: 13; CDR3aa: CAISEQGINIQYF; CDR3nt: TGTGCCATCAGTGAACAGGGAATTAACATTCAGTACTTC
abundance: few; v_gene: TRBV5-4; j_gene: TRBJ2-3; d_gene: -; len: 16; CDR3aa: CASSRSTPGVTDTQYF; CDR3nt: TGTGCCAGCAGCCGATCAACGCCAGGCGTCACAGATACGCAGTATTTT
abundance: -; v_gene: TRBV6-5; j_gene: TRBJ2-7; d_gene: -; len: 14; CDR3aa: CASSPDRFPYEQYF; CDR3nt: TGTGCCAGCAGCCCCGACAGGTTCCCTTACGAGCAGTACTTC
abundance: -; v_gene: TRBV7-9; j_gene: TRBJ1-5; d_gene: TRBD1; len: 15; CDR3aa: CASSEEGTGSQPQHF; CDR3nt: TGTGCCAGCAGCGAAGAGGGGACAGGGTCTCAGCCCCAGCATTTT
abundance: -; v_gene: TRBV7-2; j_gene: TRBJ1-4; d_gene: -; len: 15; CDR3aa: CASSDSGGRGEKLFF; CDR3nt: TGTGCCAGCAGCGACTCAGGAGGGCGGGGTGAAAAACTGTTTTTT
abundance: -; v_gene: TRBV6-5; j_gene: TRBJ2-1; d_gene: TRBD2; len: 15; CDR3aa: CASSKLAGGLGEQFF; CDR3nt: TGTGCCAGCAGTAAACTAGCGGGAGGGCTGGGTGAGCAGTTCTTC
abundance: -; v_gene: TRBV11-3; j_gene: TRBJ2-7; d_gene: TRBD2; len: 19; CDR3aa: CASSPFHGTSGSGAYEQYF; CDR3nt: TGTGCCAGCAGCCCCTTCCACGGGACTAGCGGGAGTGGGGCCTACGAGCAGTACTTC
abundance: once; v_gene: TRBV7-2; j_gene: TRBJ1-1; d_gene: -; len: 14; CDR3aa: CASSKPGQDTEAFF; CDR3nt: TGTGCCAGCAGCAAACCAGGGCAGGACACTGAAGCTTTCTTT
abundance: -; v_gene: TRBV7-2; j_gene: TRBJ2-7; d_gene: -; len: 16; CDR3aa: CASSPEGTGNAREQYF; CDR3nt: TGTGCCAGCAGCCCAGAGGGCACAGGGAATGCGCGAGAGCAGTACTTC
abundance: once; v_gene: TRBV18; j_gene: TRBJ1-1; d_gene: TRBD1; len: 14; CDR3aa: CASSLWTGDTEAFF; CDR3nt: TGTGCCAGCTCACTCTGGACAGGGGACACTGAAGCTTTCTTT
abundance: -; v_gene: TRBV27; j_gene: TRBJ1-2; d_gene: TRBD1; len: 15; CDR3aa: CASRRGTVANYGYTF; CDR3nt: TGTGCCAGCAGAAGGGGGACAGTAGCTAACTATGGCTACACCTTC
abundance: -; v_gene: TRBV5-6; j_gene: TRBJ1-3; d_gene: TRBD1; len: 15; CDR3aa: CASSWTGGSGNTIYF; CDR3nt: TGTGCCAGCTCATGGACAGGGGGGTCTGGAAACACCATATATTTT
abundance: once; v_gene: TRBV6-5; j_gene: TRBJ1-5; d_gene: -; len: 14; CDR3aa: CASRAGADNQPQHF; CDR3nt: TGTGCCAGCAGGGCGGGGGCCGACAATCAGCCCCAGCATTTT
abundance: -; v_gene: TRBV18; j_gene: TRBJ1-1; d_gene: -; len: 13; CDR3aa: CASSPGPNTEAFF; CDR3nt: TGTGCCAGCTCACCAGGGCCGAACACTGAAGCTTTCTTT
abundance: -; v_gene: TRBV6-5; j_gene: TRBJ2-5; d_gene: TRBD1; len: 14; CDR3aa: CASSPQGRGETQYF; CDR3nt: TGTGCCAGCAGTCCACAGGGGCGCGGGGAGACCCAGTACTTC
abundance: -; v_gene: TRBV28; j_gene: TRBJ1-2; d_gene: -; len: 14; CDR3aa: CASSLEGKGYGYTF; CDR3nt: TGTGCCAGCAGTTTAGAGGGAAAGGGATATGGCTACACCTTC
abundance: -; v_gene: TRBV11-2; j_gene: TRBJ2-1; d_gene: -; len: 13; CDR3aa: CASRAYLDNEQFF; CDR3nt: TGTGCCAGCCGAGCCTACCTGGACAATGAGCAGTTCTTC
abundance: -; v_gene: TRBV10-3; j_gene: TRBJ2-7; d_gene: TRBD1; len: 14; CDR3aa: CAISEQQGRYEQYF; CDR3nt: TGTGCCATCAGTGAGCAACAGGGGCGCTACGAGCAGTACTTC
abundance: -; v_gene: TRBV6-1; j_gene: TRBJ1-4; d_gene: -; len: 12; CDR3aa: CASGIIGEKLFF; CDR3nt: TGTGCCAGCGGTATCATCGGTGAAAAACTGTTTTTT
abundance: -; v_gene: TRBV12-5; j_gene: TRBJ2-1; d_gene: TRBD2; len: 15; CDR3aa: CASGYTSGGANEQFF; CDR3nt: TGTGCTAGTGGTTACACTAGCGGGGGGGCAAATGAGCAGTTCTTC
abundance: -; v_gene: TRBV19; j_gene: TRBJ2-1; d_gene: TRBD2; len: 12; CDR3aa: CATWGGYNEQFF; CDR3nt: TGTGCCACCTGGGGGGGGTACAATGAGCAGTTCTTC
abundance: -; v_gene: TRBV5-4; j_gene: TRBJ1-1; d_gene: -; len: 13; CDR3aa: CASSLEKNTEAFF; CDR3nt: TGTGCCAGCAGCTTAGAGAAGAACACTGAAGCTTTCTTT
abundance: -; v_gene: TRBV7-2; j_gene: TRBJ1-3; d_gene: -; len: 13; CDR3aa: CASSPDRRNTIYF; CDR3nt: TGTGCCAGCAGCCCCGACAGGAGAAACACCATATATTTT